The 32 T cell receptor beta chains listed next were all sequenced from one sample in a study of cytomegalovirus exposure and HLA in healthy donors. The PCR employed 60 Vbeta primers together with 13 Jbeta primers. Clones were sequenced by immunoSEQ multiplex PCR, and TCRdb holds only the in-frame ones, with some missing. The sample lists more than 90,000 clones; about 78% were seen once. The sequenced sample was PBMCs. These TCRs come from a woman aged 40 to 49 in good health and CMV-seronegative.

The chain carries TRBV7-9 and TRBJ1-2; D may be TRBD1 (6 bases). Germline values: CDR1 SEHNR, CDR2 FQNEAQ (reference sequence). Trimming shortened V by 5 bases and J by 1 base, and 20 bases separated the two germline ends. The CDR3 spans 17 residues. CDR3 in amino acids: CASSPLLGGAINYGYTF. The CDR3 DNA reads TGTGCCAGCAGCCCGCTCCTGGGGGGGGCGATTAACTATGGCTACACCTTC.

V and J are TRBV6-6 and TRBJ2-1; the match to TRBD2 covers 14 bases. Germline V lookup: CDR1 MNHNY, CDR2 SVGAGI (reference sequence). V gave up 7 bases and J gave up 4 bases; unmatched junction bases: 6. The CDR3 has 16 amino acids. The CDR3 bases are TGTGCCAGCACCCGACTAGCGGGAGGGCGATACAATGAGCAGTTCTTC. Protein: CASTRLAGGRYNEQFF.

The CDR3: CASSRDFGNTEAFF. The DNA for the CDR3 is TGTGCCAGCAGCCGCGATTTTGGGAACACTGAAGCTTTCTTT. The chain recombines TRBV7-2 with TRBJ1-1; no reliable D call. The germline gives CDR1 SGHTA, CDR2 FQGNSA. The CDR3 totals 14 residues. Deletions cut 5 bases from V and 1 base from J, with 11 bases between.

The chain links TRBV5-4 to TRBJ2-1, with 9 bases fitting TRBD2. This CDR3 region has 15 residues. J gave up 8 bases and V 0 bases, and 6 bases lay outside the gene matches. Looked up from germline, CDR1 is SGHNT and CDR2 is YYREEE (reference sequence). The chain's CDR3 is CASSLARLAEHEQFF. The CDR3 DNA reads as TGTGCCAGCAGCTTGGCAAGACTAGCGGAACATGAGCAGTTCTTC.

The chain employs TRBV5-6 and TRBJ2-7; weak D call: TRBD1 (5 bases). The CDR3 extends over 11 amino acids. In germline, CDR1 is SGHDT, CDR2 YYEEEE. V lost 7 bases and J 2 bases, leaving 7 bases between the germline ends. CDR3 DNA: TGTGCCAGCGGACAAGCCTACGAGCAGTACTTC. Its protein is CASGQAYEQYF.

This chain links TRBV28 with TRBJ2-1; 7 nucleotides line up with TRBD2. Germline loops: CDR1 MDHEN, CDR2 SYDVKM. J lost 2 bases, V lost 6 bases, and 16 bases had no gene match. The CDR3 contains 18 residues. The CDR3, as DNA: TGTGCCAGCAGAATCCCGCCTCGAGGCGGGAGTACCTACAATGAGCAGTTCTTC. Translated, it gives CASRIPPRGGSTYNEQFF.

This sequence joins TRBV4-1 and TRBJ1-4; the D gene is possibly TRBD1 (5 bases). V lost 4 bases to trimming and J lost 3 bases, with 15 bases between them. CDR1 and CDR2 (germline): MGHRA, YSYEKL. CDR3 length: 16 amino acids. CDR3 sequence: CASSPWVGPPNEKLFF. CDR3 nucleotides: TGCGCCAGCAGCCCTTGGGTGGGGCCGCCTAATGAAAAACTGTTTTTT.

This rearrangement joins TRBV27 to TRBJ2-7; perhaps TRBD1 as D (5 bases). The V and J ends lost 6 bases and 6 bases respectively, with 12 bases between them. The germline V gene encodes CDR1 MNHEY and CDR2 SMNVEV (reference sequence). The CDR3 is 12 residues long. DNA of the CDR3: TGTGCCAGCAGCAACCAGGGCACCGAGCAGTACTTC. It yields the protein CASSNQGTEQYF.

This chain links TRBV2 with TRBJ2-3; weak D call: TRBD1 (5 bases). This CDR3 spans 15 amino acids. The V gene lost 3 bases and the J gene lost 3 bases, with 13 bases spanning the gap. Germline assignment: CDR1 SNHLY and CDR2 FYNNEI. CDR3 nucleotide sequence: TGTGCCAGCAGTGACCAGGGAATTAGTACAGATACGCAGTATTTT. It encodes CASSDQGISTDTQYF.

This clone has just a few counts. V usage is TRBV5-1 and J usage is TRBJ1-4; D perhaps matches TRBD1 (5 bases). V lost 3 bases and J lost 8, with 14 bases in between. The CDR3 totals 14 residues. Germline assignment: CDR1 SGHRS and CDR2 YFSETQ. CDR3 sequence (DNA): TGCGCCAGCAGCTGGAGGGGAGTGGGGGAAAAACTGTTTTTT. Protein: CASSWRGVGEKLFF.

This clone came up many times. The V and J genes are TRBV5-1 and TRBJ2-1; TRBD2 aligns across 13 bases. Unmatched junction bases numbered 5, after V lost 3 bases and J lost 8 bases. Germline lookup yields CDR1 SGHRS and CDR2 YFSETQ. The CDR3 covers 15 residues. The CDR3 loop is CASSSGTSGADEQFF. The CDR3 DNA sequence: TGCGCCAGCAGCTCGGGGACTAGCGGGGCCGATGAGCAGTTCTTC.

V usage is TRBV14 and J usage is TRBJ2-1; D is possibly TRBD2 (5 bases). The CDR3 has 15 amino acids. The germline V gene has CDR1 SGHDN and CDR2 FVKESK. Trimming cost V 4 bases and J 3 bases, with 13 bases left between them. Here the CDR3 reads CASSRFTGNYNEQFF. CDR3 nucleotides: TGTGCCAGCAGCCGGTTCACCGGGAACTACAATGAGCAGTTCTTC. The full variable domain, its missing parts supplied by reference TRBV14 and TRBJ2-1, is EAGVTQFPSHSVIEKGQTVTLRCDPISGHDNLYWYRRVMGKEIKFLLHFVKESKQDESGMPNNRFLAERTGGTYSTLKVQPAELEDSGVYFCASSRFTGNYNEQFFGPGTRLTVL.

The chain employs TRBV7-9 and TRBJ2-3, with D tentatively TRBD2 (5 bases). V gave up 5 bases and J gave up 6 bases, with 9 bases separating them. The V gene's germline CDR1 is SEHNR and CDR2 FQNEAQ (reference sequence). This CDR3 spans 12 amino acids. CDR3 residues: CASSRTADTQYF. CDR3 sequence (DNA): TGTGCCAGCAGCCGGACTGCTGATACGCAGTATTTT.

This clone was picked up one time. This chain links TRBV27 with TRBJ2-4, with 7 bases identical to TRBD1. The CDR3 has 15 amino acids. CDR1 is MNHEY, CDR2 SMNVEV, per germline (reference sequence). Trimming removed 3 bases from V and 0 bases from J; junction bases left unmatched: 2. CDR3 DNA: TGTGCCAGCAGTTTCGACAGGGCAGCCAAAAACATTCAGTACTTC. It yields the protein CASSFDRAAKNIQYF.

This chain links TRBV9 with TRBJ1-1; weak D call: TRBD1 (5 bases). The germline V gene encodes CDR1 SGDLS and CDR2 YYNGEE. The CDR3 runs 15 residues. Trimming removed 0 bases at V and 10 bases at J, with 19 bases between. Here the CDR3 DNA reads TGTGCCAGCAGCGTAGAGTCAGGTTTGGGGCAAGTAGCTTTCTTT. It specifies CASSVESGLGQVAFF.

Notes on this clone: Different DNA sequences within this sample yield the same CDR3. This rearrangement joins TRBV25-1 to TRBJ1-3; unclear D gene. V lost 5 bases, J lost 4 bases, and 15 bases lay in between. This CDR3 has 15 residues. Germline loops: CDR1 MGHDK, CDR2 SYGVNS. The CDR3 nucleotides read TGTGCCAGCAGTTTATTTTCCGGGGTAGGAAACACCATATATTTT. This gives the protein CASSLFSGVGNTIYF.

This chain joins TRBV6-1 and TRBJ1-4; TRBD1 might be the D (5 bases). The ends were cut back, 6 bases at V and 6 bases at J, with 8 bases in the middle. Germline-derived CDR1 and CDR2 are MNHNS and SASEGT. This CDR3 has 12 amino acids. CDR3 in DNA: TGTGCCAGCAGCAGACAGTATGAAAAACTGTTTTTT. Protein sequence: CASSRQYEKLFF.

The chain employs TRBV5-8 and TRBJ1-1; weak D call: TRBD1 (5 bases). Germline CDR1 is SGHTS and CDR2 is YDEGEE. V lost 3 bases and J lost 1, with 10 bases in between. This CDR3 comprises 14 residues. CDR3 sequence (DNA): TGTGCCAGCAGCTCGGGGGTAAGGAACACTGAAGCTTTCTTT. It codes for CASSSGVRNTEAFF.

This chain joins TRBV10-3 and TRBJ1-6; TRBD1 matches at 11 bases. CDR3 size: 15 residues. Germline loops: CDR1 ENHRY, CDR2 SYGVKD. The junction had 4 bases not matched to a gene; V was cut back by 5 bases and J by 7 bases. The CDR3 DNA follows: TGTGCCATCAGTTGGGACAGGGGGTACAATTCACCCCTCCACTTT. Its protein product is CAISWDRGYNSPLHF.

This clone was counted once. The chain combines TRBV9 with TRBJ2-2, with D maybe TRBD2 (5 bases). Germline V lookup: CDR1 SGDLS, CDR2 YYNGEE. The CDR3 has 14 amino acids. The ends were cut back, 4 bases at V and 4 bases at J, with 11 bases in the middle. CDR3 amino acids: CASSPRGATGELFF. CDR3 nucleotide sequence: TGTGCCAGCAGCCCCCGGGGAGCCACCGGGGAGCTGTTTTTT.

V gene TRBV6-4 combines with J gene TRBJ2-2; a weak D match, TRBD2 (5 bases). Per germline, CDR1 MRHNA and CDR2 SNTAGT. Trimming took off 3 bases at V and 5 bases at J, with 10 bases between the two ends. The CDR3 is made up of 14 amino acids. CDR3 nucleotides: TGTGCCAGCAGTGAGAGGACTTCTACCGGGGAGCTGTTTTTT. Residues: CASSERTSTGELFF.

This clone was found a few times. The chain uses TRBV6-1 and TRBJ1-5; 7 bases fit TRBD1. With V trimmed by 6 bases and J by 2 bases, 4 bases remained unmatched. Germline CDR1 and CDR2: MNHNS and SASEGT. The CDR3 covers 14 residues. The CDR3 spells CASRPTGGNQPQHF. Written as DNA, the CDR3 is TGTGCCAGCAGACCCACAGGGGGCAATCAGCCCCAGCATTTT.

This clone appeared a few times. This chain connects TRBV6-5 to TRBJ2-7; tentatively, D is TRBD2 (6 bases). This CDR3 comprises 15 residues. Trimming left V 5 bases short and J 6 bases short, with 20 bases between. Germline-derived CDR1 and CDR2 are MNHEY and SVGAGI. CDR3 loop: CASSPPGLGMGEQYF. The CDR3 DNA reads as TGTGCCAGCAGTCCACCGGGACTCGGAATGGGCGAGCAGTACTTC.

This clone is a singleton in its sample. The V call is TRBV4-3, the J call TRBJ1-2; 7 bases are a match to TRBD1. The CDR3 length is 14 residues. Looked up from germline, CDR1 is LGHNA and CDR2 is YSLEER. Unmatched junction bases numbered 4, after V lost 4 bases and J lost 2 bases. The CDR3 coding sequence is TGCGCCAGCAGCCCCCGACAGGGCAACTATGGCTACACCTTC. Translation gives CASSPRQGNYGYTF.

This rearrangement joins TRBV28 to TRBJ2-1; TRBD1 matches 8 bases. The V gene end was trimmed by 3 bases and the J gene end by 3 bases; junction bases not matched to a gene: 7. The CDR3 has 16 residues. Germline V gene data show CDR1 as MDHEN and CDR2 as SYDVKM. The CDR3 here is CASSFWAGGDYNEQFF. CDR3 coding DNA: TGTGCCAGCAGTTTTTGGGCAGGGGGCGACTACAATGAGCAGTTCTTC.

This clone has a single count. The chain couples TRBV19 to TRBJ2-5; D is undetermined. The J call may be in error: the DNA end matches TRBJ2-7 better. CDR1 LNHDA and CDR2 SQIVND come from the germline V gene (reference sequence). This CDR3 has 13 residues. The CDR3 protein is CASSIYLSYEQYF. In DNA, the CDR3 is TGTGCCAGTAGTATCTATCTTTCCTACGAGCAGTACTTC.

The chain links TRBV28 to TRBJ2-7; TRBD1 is a possible D gene (7 bases). V shed 5 bases and J shed 6 bases, with 20 bases lying between them. This CDR3 has 15 amino acids. The germline gives CDR1 MDHEN, CDR2 SYDVKM. The CDR3 protein is CASSTSGGKFSEQYF. The CDR3 DNA reads TGTGCCAGCAGTACATCAGGGGGGAAGTTCAGCGAGCAGTACTTC.

This chain links TRBV10-3 with TRBJ2-1, with 14 positions matching TRBD2. CDR3 size: 18 residues. Trimming at V came to 1 base and at J to 0 bases, leaving 2 bases not matched to a gene. CDR1 is ENHRY and CDR2 is SYGVKD in the germline V gene. Written as DNA, the CDR3 is TGTGCCATCAGTGAGTGGGGGACTAGCGGGAGCTCCTACAATGAGCAGTTCTTC. Its protein product is CAISEWGTSGSSYNEQFF.

The rearrangement joins TRBV6-1 to TRBJ2-7, with D maybe TRBD1 (5 bases). Germline values: CDR1 MNHNS, CDR2 SASEGT. Trimming took 6 bases from V and 3 from J, leaving 12 bases between them. The CDR3 length is 13 residues. The CDR3 spells CASSRAYDYEQYF. CDR3 coding DNA: TGTGCCAGCAGCAGGGCCTACGACTACGAGCAGTACTTC.

The V and J genes are TRBV21-1 and TRBJ2-1; TRBD2 was called by the table and not checked on the DNA. TRBV21-1 is classified as a pseudogene. The CDR3 length is 11 residues. This CDR3 is CASHRGAEQFF. For the CDR3, the DNA is TGTGCCAGCCACCGGGGTGCTGAGCAGTTCTTC.

The chain links TRBV2 to TRBJ2-2, with 7 bases identical to TRBD1. CDR1 is SNHLY, CDR2 FYNNEI, per germline. The CDR3 totals 15 residues. The V and J ends lost 7 bases and 2 bases, in that order; junction bases with no gene match: 7. The CDR3 DNA follows: TGTGCCAGCATAGACAGGGCATTAAACACCGGGGAGCTGTTTTTT. This gives the protein CASIDRALNTGELFF.

This chain links TRBV4-1 with TRBJ2-4; TRBD2 agrees at 9 bases. CDR3 length: 18 residues. The J segment lost 8 bases and the V segment lost 2 bases, leaving 16 bases of the junction unmatched. Germline-derived CDR1 and CDR2 are MGHRA and YSYEKL. This CDR3 reads CASSQLLRSGSPGDIQYF. CDR3 DNA sequence: TGCGCCAGCAGCCAACTCCTACGTAGCGGGAGCCCCGGGGACATTCAGTACTTC.